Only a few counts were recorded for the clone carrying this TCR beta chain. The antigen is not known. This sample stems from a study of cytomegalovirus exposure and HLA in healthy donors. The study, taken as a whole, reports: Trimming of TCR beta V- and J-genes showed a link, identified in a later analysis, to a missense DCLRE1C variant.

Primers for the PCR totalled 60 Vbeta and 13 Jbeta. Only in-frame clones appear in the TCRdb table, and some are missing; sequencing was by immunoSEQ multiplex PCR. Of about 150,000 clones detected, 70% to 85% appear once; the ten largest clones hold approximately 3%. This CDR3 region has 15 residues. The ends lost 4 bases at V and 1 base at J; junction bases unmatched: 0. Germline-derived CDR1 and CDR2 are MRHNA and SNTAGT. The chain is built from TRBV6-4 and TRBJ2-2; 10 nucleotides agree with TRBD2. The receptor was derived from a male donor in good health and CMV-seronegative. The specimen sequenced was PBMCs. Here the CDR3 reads CASSGTSGNTGELFF. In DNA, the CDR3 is TGTGCCAGCAGTGGGACTAGCGGGAACACCGGGGAGCTGTTTTTT.